This section outlines one T cell receptor (beta chain) sequence together with its context. Documented time point: pre-treatment baseline. Clones were sequenced by immunoSEQ multiplex PCR, and TCRdb holds only the in-frame ones, with some missing. Seen here are some 16,000 clones, about 85% observed once, and the top ten hold approximately 4.3%. This specimen comes from a study of blood T cell dynamics during melanoma immunotherapy. The V gene's germline CDR1 is SEHNR and CDR2 FQNEAQ (reference sequence). J lost 0 bases, V lost 2 bases, and 1 base had no gene match. CDR3 size: 15 residues. Sequenced material: blood, taken from a patient treated with checkpoint blockade. This sequence joins TRBV7-9 and TRBJ2-3, with 8 bases matching TRBD1. This sequence was found in a human donor with melanoma. CDR3 bases: TGTGCCAGCAGCTTAAGGGACAGGAGCACAGATACGCAGTATTTT. Translated: CASSLRDRSTDTQYF.